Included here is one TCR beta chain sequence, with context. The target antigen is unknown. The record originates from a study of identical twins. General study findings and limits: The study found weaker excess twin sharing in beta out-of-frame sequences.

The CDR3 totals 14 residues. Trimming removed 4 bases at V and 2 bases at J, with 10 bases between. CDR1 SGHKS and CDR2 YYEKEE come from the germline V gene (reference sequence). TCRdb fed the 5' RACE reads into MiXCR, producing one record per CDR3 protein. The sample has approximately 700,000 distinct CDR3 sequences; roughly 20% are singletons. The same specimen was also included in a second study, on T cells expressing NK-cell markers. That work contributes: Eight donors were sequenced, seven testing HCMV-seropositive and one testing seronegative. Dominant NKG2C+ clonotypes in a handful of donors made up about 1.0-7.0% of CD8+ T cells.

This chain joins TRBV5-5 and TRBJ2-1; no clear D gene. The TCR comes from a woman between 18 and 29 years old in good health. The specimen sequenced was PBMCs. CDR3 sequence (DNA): TGTGCCAGCAGCCCGAACTCACCCTACAATGAGCAGTTCTTC. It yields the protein CASSPNSPYNEQFF.